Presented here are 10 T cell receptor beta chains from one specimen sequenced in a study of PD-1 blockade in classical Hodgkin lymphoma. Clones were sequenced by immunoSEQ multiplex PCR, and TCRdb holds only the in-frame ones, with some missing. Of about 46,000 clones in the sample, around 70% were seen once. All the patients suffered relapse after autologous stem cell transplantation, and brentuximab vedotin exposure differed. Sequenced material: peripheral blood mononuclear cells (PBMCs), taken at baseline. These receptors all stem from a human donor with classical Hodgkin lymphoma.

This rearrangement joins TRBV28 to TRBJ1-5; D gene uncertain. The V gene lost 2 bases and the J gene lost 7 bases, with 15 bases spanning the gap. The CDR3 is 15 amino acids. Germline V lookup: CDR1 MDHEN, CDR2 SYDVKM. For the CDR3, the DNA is TGTGCCAGCAGTTTAACTGCCCCGTTCGGCCAGCCCCAGCATTTT. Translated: CASSLTAPFGQPQHF.

The CDR3 region is CAISGPRQGGYGYTF. The CDR3 DNA is TGTGCCATCAGTGGCCCAAGACAGGGTGGCTATGGCTACACCTTC. The rearrangement links TRBV10-3 to TRBJ1-2; 7 positions match TRBD1. CDR1 and CDR2 (germline): ENHRY, SYGVKD. J gave up 4 bases and V 4 bases, and 9 bases lay outside the gene matches. This CDR3 region has 15 residues.

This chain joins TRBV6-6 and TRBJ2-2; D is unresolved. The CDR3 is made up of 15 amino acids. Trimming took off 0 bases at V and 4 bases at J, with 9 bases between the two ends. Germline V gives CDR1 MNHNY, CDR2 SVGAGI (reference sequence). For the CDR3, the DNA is TGTGCCAGCAGTTACTCATTCAAACCCACCGGGGAGCTGTTTTTT. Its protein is CASSYSFKPTGELFF.

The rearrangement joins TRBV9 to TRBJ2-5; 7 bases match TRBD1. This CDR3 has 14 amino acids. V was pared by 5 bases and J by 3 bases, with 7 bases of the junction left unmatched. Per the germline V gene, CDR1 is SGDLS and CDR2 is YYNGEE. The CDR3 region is CASSYRGGEETQYF. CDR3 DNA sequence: TGTGCCAGCAGTTACAGGGGCGGAGAAGAGACCCAGTACTTC.

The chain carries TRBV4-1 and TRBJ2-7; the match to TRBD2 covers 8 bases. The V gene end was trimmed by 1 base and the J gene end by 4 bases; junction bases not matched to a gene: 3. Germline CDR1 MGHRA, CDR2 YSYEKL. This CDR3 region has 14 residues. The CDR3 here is CASSQVTSGYEQYF. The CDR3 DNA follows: TGCGCCAGCAGCCAAGTAACTAGCGGTTACGAGCAGTACTTC.

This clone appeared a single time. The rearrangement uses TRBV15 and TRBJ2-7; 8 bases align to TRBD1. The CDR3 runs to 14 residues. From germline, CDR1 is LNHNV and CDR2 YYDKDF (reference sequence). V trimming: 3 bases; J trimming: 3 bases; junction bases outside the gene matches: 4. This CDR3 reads CATSRDRVGYEQYF. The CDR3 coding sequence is TGTGCCACCAGCAGGGACAGGGTAGGCTACGAGCAGTACTTC.

This chain's CDR3 is CASSPTWGDTEAFF. DNA for the CDR3: TGTGCCAGCAGCCCCACGTGGGGGGACACTGAAGCTTTCTTT. The chain recombines TRBV9 with TRBJ1-1; D perhaps matches TRBD1 (5 bases). The CDR3 consists of 14 residues. Trimming stripped 4 bases from V and 3 bases from J, with 13 bases between. Germline CDR1 is SGDLS and CDR2 is YYNGEE.

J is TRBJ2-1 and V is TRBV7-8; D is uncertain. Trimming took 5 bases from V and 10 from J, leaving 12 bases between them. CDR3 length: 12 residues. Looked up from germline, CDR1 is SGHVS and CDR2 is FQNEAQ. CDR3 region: CASSPLEGEQFF. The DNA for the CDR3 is TGTGCCAGCAGCCCCCTTGAAGGCGAGCAGTTCTTC.

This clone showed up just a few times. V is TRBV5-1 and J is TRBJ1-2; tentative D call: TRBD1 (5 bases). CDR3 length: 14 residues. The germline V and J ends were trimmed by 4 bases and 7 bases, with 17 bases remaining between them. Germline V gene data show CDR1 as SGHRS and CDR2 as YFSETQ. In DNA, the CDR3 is TGCGCCAGCAGCCCTATGGGGGGGGACTCTGGCTACACCTTC. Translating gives CASSPMGGDSGYTF. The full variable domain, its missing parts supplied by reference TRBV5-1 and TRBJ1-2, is KAGVTQTPRYLIKTRGQQVTLSCSPISGHRSVSWYQQTPGQGLQFLFEYFSETQRNKGNFPGRFSGRQFSNSRSEMNVSTLELGDSALYLCASSPMGGDSGYTFGSGTRLTVV.

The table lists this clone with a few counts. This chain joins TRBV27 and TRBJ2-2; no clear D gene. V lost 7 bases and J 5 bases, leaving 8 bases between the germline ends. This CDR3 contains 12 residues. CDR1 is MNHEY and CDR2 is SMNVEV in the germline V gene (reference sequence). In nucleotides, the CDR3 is TGTGCCAGCACCTCGGATACCGGGGAGCTGTTTTTT. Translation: CASTSDTGELFF.